The source of this TCR beta chain is a study of shared clonotypes between healthy human individuals (dated by TCRdb to between 2020 and 2021). About the study as a whole: A couple of women and a few men aged 18 to 49 years were included in the cohort. For each donor, three plates each were used for CD4 naive and CD4 memory, two plates were used for CD8 naive, and one plate was used for CD8 memory. To estimate repertoire size and how much clonotypes are shared between individuals, the study performed deep sequencing of blood TCR repertoires from about five healthy adults. Libraries were prepared and TCR repertoires were sequenced by different laboratories using diverse techniques, in order to increase sequencing depth and limit assay-specific biases. Between about 0.8 and 8.9 billion PBMCs per donor were obtained by leukapheresis. Overall study results and their limits: Sharing across a handful of donors was observed for around 5% of naive CD4, less than 4% of naive CD8, 2.3% of memory CD4, and approximately 0.41% of memory CD8 clonotypes. Sampling was limited to blood, and TCR repertoires in tissue likely differ from TCR repertoires in blood. The genetic and exposure-history diversity represented was limited by the small number of donors. Incomplete sequencing was indicated by rarefaction of sorted-subset datasets, despite the large sequencing depth. Based on pairwise subsampling, the degree of clonotype sharing among donors was expected to be affected by sequencing depth. Higher generation probabilities were observed for clonotypes shared by all four sorted-subset donors than for non-shared clonotypes. Larger estimated clonotype richness was generally found for naive subsets than for memory subsets.

From V the trimming removes 5 bases and from J it removes 2 bases, while the gene matches leave 11 bases of the junction unaccounted for. The CDR3 measures 16 amino acids from cysteine to phenylalanine. Only CDR3 DNA remains: 48 bases, in frame from the first base. The germline V gene specifies SGHTA as CDR1 and FQGNSA as CDR2. Worth noting for this clone: The clone's antigen remains unknown. No base-level quality is on record; no much larger clone is a single base apart.

The donors were healthy, HIV-negative adults who had no recently reported acute infections or vaccinations. All donors were Caucasian adults living in Nashville, Tennessee, USA. CD4+ T cells were enriched by magnetic negative selection; naive cells were then positively selected on CD45RA, and the negative fraction formed the memory subset. After blood collection by leukapheresis, PBMCs were isolated using Ficoll-Histopaque density gradient centrifugation and then cryopreserved in the vapor phase of liquid nitrogen. Analytical flow cytometry was used to check the purity and quantity of every magnetically sorted T cell population. Each sorted fraction had its genomic DNA isolated and then quantified by UV absorbance on a Nanodrop 2000c. TCR CDR3 regions were amplified from genomic DNA by multiplex PCR using the deep immunoSEQ assay. Genomic DNA extracted from each cell subset was distributed evenly over all wells of several immunoSEQ 96-well plates, and each plate served as one replicate. For sorted subsets, about 220 ng of genomic DNA, equivalent to about 30,000 T cell genomes, went into each replicate PCR. Purified libraries were quantified with a Qubit 3.0 fluorometer, sized on a Bioanalyzer 2100, and re-quantified with the KAPA Library Quantification kit. Each immunoSEQ 96-well plate was sequenced on its own single-read 150-cycle Illumina NextSeq 550 flow cell. Concerning the study's data processing: Because the immunoSEQ output held only junctional sequences and lacked quality scores, the filtering could not match the filtering applied to full-length reads. To assign V/J genes and CDR3, sequences were annotated against IMGT germline references using PyIR, a Python wrapper for IgBLAST v1.9. Reads with weak V/J assignments (E-value above 1e-6), missing CDR3, stop codons, out-of-frame junctions, or ambiguous translated residues were removed. V3J clonotypes were defined as sequences sharing the same inferred V gene, J gene, and CDR3 amino acid sequence. Percentage overlap between repertoires was computed as shared unique clonotypes divided by the size of the smaller repertoire. Three approaches were used to assess repertoire richness: RTK rarefaction, the Chao1 estimator, and Recon v2.1 estimates of unobserved clonotypes. Generation probabilities were computed with OLGA for all TCRbeta clonotypes obtained by the gDNA method from several donors. Drawn from immuneACCESS, this table holds only the in-frame rearrangements with V and J called that TCRdb kept. Clones are partly lost; checked studies trace under half to an unresolved V gene and leave the rest unexplained. Clonal size and the V and J genes are those of that table, whereas D and trimming came from the DNA. Recorded for this sample are roughly 2.5 million clones; over 85% of them occurred a single time. Jointly, the top ten make up roughly 0.13% of the sample.

The rearranged chain carries TRBV7-2 and TRBJ2-5; TRBD1 lines up with 7 middle nucleotides. This sequence originates from a man aged 18-30 years in good health. The sample comprised naive CD4+ T cells sorted from blood. The sample's cell subset or site label, in plain terms: CD45RA+ positively selected. CDR3 reads: CASSRDRVSSQETQYF. DNA sequence: TGTGCCAGCAGCCGGGACAGAGTATCATCTCAAGAGACCCAGTACTTC.